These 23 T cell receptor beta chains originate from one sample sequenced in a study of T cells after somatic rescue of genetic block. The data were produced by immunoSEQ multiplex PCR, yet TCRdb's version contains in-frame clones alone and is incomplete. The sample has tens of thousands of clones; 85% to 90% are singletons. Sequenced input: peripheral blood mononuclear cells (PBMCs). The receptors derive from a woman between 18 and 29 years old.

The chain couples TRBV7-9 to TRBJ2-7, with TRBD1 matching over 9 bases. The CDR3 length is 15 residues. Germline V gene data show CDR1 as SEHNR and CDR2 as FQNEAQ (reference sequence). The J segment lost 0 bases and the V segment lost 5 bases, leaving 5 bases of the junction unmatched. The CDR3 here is CASSPPTGGSYEQYF. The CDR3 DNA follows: TGTGCCAGCAGCCCCCCGACAGGGGGCTCCTACGAGCAGTACTTC. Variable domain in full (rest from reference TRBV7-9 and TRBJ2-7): DTGVSQNPRHKITKRGQNVTFRCDPISEHNRLYWYRQTLGQGPEFLTYFQNEAQLEKSRLLSDRFSAERPKGSFSTLEIQRTEQGDSAMYLCASSPPTGGSYEQYFGPGTRLTVT.

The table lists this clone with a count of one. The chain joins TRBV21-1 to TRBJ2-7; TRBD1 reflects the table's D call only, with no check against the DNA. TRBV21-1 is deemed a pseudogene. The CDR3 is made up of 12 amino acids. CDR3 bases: TGTGCCATCCTTGACAGCACCTACGAGCAGTACTTC. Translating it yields CAILDSTYEQYF.

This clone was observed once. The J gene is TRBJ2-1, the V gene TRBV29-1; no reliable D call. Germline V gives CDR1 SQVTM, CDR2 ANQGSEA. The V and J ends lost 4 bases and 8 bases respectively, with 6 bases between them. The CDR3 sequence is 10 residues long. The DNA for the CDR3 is TGCAGCGTTGGTGCGTATGAGCAGTTCTTC. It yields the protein CSVGAYEQFF.

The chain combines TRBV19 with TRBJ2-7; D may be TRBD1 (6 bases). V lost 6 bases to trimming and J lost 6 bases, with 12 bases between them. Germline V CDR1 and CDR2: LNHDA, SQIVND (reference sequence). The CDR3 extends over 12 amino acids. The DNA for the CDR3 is TGTGCCAGTAGGAGCAGGGGTGGCGAGCAGTACTTC. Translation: CASRSRGGEQYF.

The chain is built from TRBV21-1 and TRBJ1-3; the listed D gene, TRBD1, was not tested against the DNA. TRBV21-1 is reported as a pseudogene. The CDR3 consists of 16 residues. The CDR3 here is CASSNGGRAGGNTIYF. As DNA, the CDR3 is TGTGCCAGCAGCAATGGTGGCAGGGCAGGAGGAAACACCATATATTTT.

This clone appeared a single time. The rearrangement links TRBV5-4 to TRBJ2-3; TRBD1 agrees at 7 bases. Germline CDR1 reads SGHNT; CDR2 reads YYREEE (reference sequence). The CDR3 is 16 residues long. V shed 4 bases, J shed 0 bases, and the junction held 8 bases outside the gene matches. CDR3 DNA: TGTGCCAGCAGCACAGGGGCCAGCACTAGCACAGATACGCAGTATTTT. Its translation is CASSTGASTSTDTQYF.

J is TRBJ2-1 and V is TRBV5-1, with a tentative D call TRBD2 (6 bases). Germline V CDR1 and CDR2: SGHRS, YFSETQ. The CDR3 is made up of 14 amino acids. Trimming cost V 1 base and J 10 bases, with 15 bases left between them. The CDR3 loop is CASSLFPEGEEQFF. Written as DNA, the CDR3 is TGCGCCAGCAGCTTGTTCCCGGAGGGCGAGGAGCAGTTCTTC. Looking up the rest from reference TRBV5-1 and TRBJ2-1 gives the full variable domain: KAGVTQTPRYLIKTRGQQVTLSCSPISGHRSVSWYQQTPGQGLQFLFEYFSETQRNKGNFPGRFSGRQFSNSRSEMNVSTLELGDSALYLCASSLFPEGEEQFFGPGTRLTVL.

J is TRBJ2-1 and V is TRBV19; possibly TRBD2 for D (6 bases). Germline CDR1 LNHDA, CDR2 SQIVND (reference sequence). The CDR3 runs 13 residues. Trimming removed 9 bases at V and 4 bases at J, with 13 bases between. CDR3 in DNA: TGTGCCAGCAGAGGTAGCGGTTACAATGAGCAGTTCTTC. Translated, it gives CASRGSGYNEQFF.

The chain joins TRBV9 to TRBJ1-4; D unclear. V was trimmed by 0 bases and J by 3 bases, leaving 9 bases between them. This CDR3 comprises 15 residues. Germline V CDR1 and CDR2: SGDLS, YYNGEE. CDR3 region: CASSVGVRANEKLFF. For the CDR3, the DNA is TGTGCCAGCAGCGTAGGCGTTCGGGCTAATGAAAAACTGTTTTTT. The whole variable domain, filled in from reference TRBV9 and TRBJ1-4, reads DSGVTQTPKHLITATGQRVTLRCSPRSGDLSVYWYQQSLDQGLQFLIQYYNGEERAKGNILERFSAQQFPDLHSELNLSSLELGDSALYFCASSVGVRANEKLFFGSGTQLSVL.

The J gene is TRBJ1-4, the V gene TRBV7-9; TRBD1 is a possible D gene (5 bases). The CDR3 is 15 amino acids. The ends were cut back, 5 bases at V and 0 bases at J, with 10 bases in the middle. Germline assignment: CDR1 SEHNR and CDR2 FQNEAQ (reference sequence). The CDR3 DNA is TGTGCCAGCAGCCATTCGGGGGCAACTAATGAAAAACTGTTTTTT. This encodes CASSHSGATNEKLFF. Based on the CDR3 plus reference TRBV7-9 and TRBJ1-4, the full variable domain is DTGVSQNPRHKITKRGQNVTFRCDPISEHNRLYWYRQTLGQGPEFLTYFQNEAQLEKSRLLSDRFSAERPKGSFSTLEIQRTEQGDSAMYLCASSHSGATNEKLFFGSGTQLSVL.

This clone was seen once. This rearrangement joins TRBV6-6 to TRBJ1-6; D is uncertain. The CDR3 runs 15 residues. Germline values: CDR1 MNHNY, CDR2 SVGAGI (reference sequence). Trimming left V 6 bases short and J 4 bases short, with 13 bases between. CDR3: CASRLTVFYNSPLHF. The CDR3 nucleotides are TGTGCCAGCAGACTAACCGTTTTTTATAATTCACCCCTCCACTTT.

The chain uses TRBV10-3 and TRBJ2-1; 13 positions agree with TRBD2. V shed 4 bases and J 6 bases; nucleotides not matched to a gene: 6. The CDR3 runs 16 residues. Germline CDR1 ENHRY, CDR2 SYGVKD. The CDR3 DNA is TGTGCCATCAGTGCCAGACTAGCGGGAGGCCTCAATGAGCAGTTCTTC. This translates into CAISARLAGGLNEQFF.

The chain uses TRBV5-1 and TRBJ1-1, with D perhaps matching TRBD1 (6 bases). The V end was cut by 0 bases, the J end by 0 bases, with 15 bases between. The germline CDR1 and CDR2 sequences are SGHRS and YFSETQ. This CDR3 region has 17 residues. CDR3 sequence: CASSLAGQQYMNTEAFF. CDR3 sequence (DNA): TGCGCCAGCAGCTTGGCCGGACAGCAGTATATGAACACTGAAGCTTTCTTT.

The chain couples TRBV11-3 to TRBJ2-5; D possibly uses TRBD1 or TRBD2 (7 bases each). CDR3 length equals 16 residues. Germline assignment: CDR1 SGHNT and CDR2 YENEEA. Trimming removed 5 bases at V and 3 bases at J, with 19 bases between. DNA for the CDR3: TGTGCCAGCAGCCGTACACTACAGGGGAGGGAAGAGACCCAGTACTTC. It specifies CASSRTLQGREETQYF.

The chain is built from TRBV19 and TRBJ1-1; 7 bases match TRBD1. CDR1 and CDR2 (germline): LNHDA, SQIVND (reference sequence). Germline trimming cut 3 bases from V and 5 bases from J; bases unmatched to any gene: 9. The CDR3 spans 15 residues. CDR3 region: CASSISQGGYTEAFF. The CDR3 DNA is TGTGCCAGTAGTATCAGCCAGGGGGGATATACTGAAGCTTTCTTT.

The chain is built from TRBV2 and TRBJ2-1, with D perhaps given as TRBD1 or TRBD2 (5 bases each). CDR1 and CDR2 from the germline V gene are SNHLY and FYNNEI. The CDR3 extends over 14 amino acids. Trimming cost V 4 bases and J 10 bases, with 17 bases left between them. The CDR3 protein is CASSGGLGSGEQFF. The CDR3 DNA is TGTGCCAGCAGTGGGGGCCTAGGCAGCGGCGAGCAGTTCTTC.

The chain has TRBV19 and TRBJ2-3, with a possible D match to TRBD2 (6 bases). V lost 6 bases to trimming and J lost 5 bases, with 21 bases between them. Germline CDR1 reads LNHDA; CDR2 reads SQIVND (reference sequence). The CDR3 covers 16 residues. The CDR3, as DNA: TGTGCCAGTAGCCCCGGGACTTTAGCGGTCGGAGATACGCAGTATTTT. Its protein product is CASSPGTLAVGDTQYF.

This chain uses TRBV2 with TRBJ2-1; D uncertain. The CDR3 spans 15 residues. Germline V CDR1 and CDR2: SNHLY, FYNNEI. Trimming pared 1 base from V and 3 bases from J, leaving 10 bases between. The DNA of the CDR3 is TGTGCCAGCAGTGAAGGGGCCGTTAACTACAATGAGCAGTTCTTC. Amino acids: CASSEGAVNYNEQFF.

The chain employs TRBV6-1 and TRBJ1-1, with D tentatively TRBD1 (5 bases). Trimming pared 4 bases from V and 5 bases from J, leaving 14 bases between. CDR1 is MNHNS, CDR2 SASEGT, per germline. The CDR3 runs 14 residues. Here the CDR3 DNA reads TGTGCCAGCAGTGGGGGGGAGGAGGTAACTGAAGCTTTCTTT. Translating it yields CASSGGEEVTEAFF.

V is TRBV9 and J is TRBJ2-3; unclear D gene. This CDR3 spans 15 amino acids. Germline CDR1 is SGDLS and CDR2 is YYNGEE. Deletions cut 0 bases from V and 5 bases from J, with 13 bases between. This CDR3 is CASSVGALPGDTQYF. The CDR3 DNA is TGTGCCAGCAGCGTAGGTGCGCTCCCCGGAGATACGCAGTATTTT.

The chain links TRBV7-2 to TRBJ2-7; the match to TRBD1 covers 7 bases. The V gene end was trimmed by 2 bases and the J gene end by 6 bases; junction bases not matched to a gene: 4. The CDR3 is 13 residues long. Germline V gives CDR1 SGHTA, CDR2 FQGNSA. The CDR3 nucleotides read TGTGCCAGCAGCTTAAGGGGGCGTCTCGAGCAGTACTTC. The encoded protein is CASSLRGRLEQYF.

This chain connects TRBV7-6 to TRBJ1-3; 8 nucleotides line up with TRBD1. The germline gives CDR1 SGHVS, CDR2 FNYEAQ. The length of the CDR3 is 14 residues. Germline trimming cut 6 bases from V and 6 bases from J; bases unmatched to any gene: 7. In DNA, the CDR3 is TGTGCCAGCAGGGGCAGGGGGCGGGTAAACACCATATATTTT. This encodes CASRGRGRVNTIYF.

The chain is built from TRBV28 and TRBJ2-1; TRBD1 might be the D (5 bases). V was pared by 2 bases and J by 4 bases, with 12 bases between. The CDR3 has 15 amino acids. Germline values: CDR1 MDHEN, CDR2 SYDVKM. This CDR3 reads CASSLGPAGYNEQFF. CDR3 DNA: TGTGCCAGCAGTTTAGGTCCCGCAGGGTACAATGAGCAGTTCTTC.